This T cell receptor (beta chain) derives from a study of graft-versus-host responses after intestinal transplantation. Study overall: Recipients underwent multivisceral, liver-intestinal, or isolated intestinal transplants. General study results and limits: The recipient marrow held GvH clones, and some of them showed up first in ileum or blood. Peak GvH clone levels in circulation were associated with early post-transplant HvG declines.

Clones were read by immunoSEQ multiplex PCR, and TCRdb kept only the in-frame ones, dropping some. The sample consists of some 90,000 clones, around 93% of them appearing once. In the case of this clone: Antigen specificity is unknown.

Germline trimming cut 2 bases from V and 0 bases from J; bases unmatched to any gene: 4. Germline values: CDR1 ENHRY, CDR2 SYGVKD. This CDR3 has 17 amino acids. This specimen consisted of unstimulated CD8+ T cells sorted from spleen or lymph node cells, obtained before transplant. The sequence was collected from a human donor who was the organ donor for an intestinal transplant. This chain links TRBV10-3 with TRBJ2-5, with 12 bases aligning to TRBD2. CDR3 in amino acids: CAISEGLAGPNQETQYF. The CDR3 coding sequence is TGTGCCATCAGTGAGGGACTAGCGGGGCCTAACCAAGAGACCCAGTACTTC.